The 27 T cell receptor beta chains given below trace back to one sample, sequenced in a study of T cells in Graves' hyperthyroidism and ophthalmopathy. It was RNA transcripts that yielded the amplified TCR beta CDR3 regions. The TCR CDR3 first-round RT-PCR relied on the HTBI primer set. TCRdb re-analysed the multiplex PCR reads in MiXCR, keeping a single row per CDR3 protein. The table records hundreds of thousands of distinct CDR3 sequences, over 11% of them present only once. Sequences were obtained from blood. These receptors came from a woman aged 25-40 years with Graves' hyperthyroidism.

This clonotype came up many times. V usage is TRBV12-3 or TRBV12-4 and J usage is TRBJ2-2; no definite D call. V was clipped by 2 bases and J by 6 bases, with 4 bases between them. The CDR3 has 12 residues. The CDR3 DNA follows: TGTGCCAGCAGTTTAATAGCCGGGGAGCTGTTTTTT. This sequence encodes CASSLIAGELFF.

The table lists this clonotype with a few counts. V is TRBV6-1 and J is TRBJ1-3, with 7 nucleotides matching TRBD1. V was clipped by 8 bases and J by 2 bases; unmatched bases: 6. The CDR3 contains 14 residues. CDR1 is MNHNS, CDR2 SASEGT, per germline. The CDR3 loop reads CASGGDRAGNTIYF. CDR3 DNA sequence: TGTGCCAGCGGCGGGGACAGAGCTGGAAACACCATATATTTT.

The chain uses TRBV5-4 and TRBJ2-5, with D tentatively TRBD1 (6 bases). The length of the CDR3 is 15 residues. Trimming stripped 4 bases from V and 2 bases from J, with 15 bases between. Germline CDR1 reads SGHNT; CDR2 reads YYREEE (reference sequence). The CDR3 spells CASSPSQGPQETQYF. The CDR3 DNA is TGTGCCAGCAGCCCCTCCCAGGGGCCACAAGAGACCCAGTACTTC.

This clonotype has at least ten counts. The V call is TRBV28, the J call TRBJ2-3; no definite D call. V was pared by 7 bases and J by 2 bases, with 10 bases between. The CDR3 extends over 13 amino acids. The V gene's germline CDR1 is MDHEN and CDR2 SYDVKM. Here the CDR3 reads CASTTGPTDTQYF. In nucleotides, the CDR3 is TGTGCCAGCACCACCGGGCCCACAGATACGCAGTATTTT.

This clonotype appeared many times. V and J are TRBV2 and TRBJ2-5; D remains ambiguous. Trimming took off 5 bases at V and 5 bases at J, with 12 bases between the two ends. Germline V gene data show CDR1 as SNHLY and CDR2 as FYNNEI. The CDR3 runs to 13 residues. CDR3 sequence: CASSKNSFETQYF. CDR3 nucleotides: TGTGCCAGCAGTAAGAATAGTTTCGAGACCCAGTACTTC.

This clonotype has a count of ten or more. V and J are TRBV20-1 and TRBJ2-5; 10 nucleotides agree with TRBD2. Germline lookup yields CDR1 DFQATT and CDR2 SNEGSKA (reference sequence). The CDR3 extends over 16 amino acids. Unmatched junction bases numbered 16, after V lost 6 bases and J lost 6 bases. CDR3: CSAPQAASGSWKTQYF. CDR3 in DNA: TGCAGTGCCCCTCAAGCGGCTAGCGGGAGCTGGAAGACCCAGTACTTC.

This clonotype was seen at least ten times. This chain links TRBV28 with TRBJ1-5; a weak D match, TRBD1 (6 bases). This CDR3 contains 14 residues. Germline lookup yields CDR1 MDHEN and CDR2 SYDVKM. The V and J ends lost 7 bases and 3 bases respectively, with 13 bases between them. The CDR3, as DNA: TGTGCCAGCACCCTGGACAGACACAATCAGCCCCAGCATTTT. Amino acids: CASTLDRHNQPQHF.

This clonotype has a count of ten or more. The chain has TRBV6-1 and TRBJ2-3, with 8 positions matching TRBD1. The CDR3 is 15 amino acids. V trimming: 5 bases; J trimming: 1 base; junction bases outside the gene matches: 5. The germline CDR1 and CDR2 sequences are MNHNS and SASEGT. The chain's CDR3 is CASSSGQGGTDTQYF. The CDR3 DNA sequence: TGTGCCAGCAGTTCAGGACAGGGTGGCACAGATACGCAGTATTTT.

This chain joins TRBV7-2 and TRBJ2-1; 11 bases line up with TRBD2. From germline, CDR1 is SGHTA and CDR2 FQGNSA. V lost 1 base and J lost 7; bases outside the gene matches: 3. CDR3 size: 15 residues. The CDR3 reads CASSLGASGRNEQFF. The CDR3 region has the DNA TGTGCCAGCAGCTTAGGAGCTAGCGGGAGGAATGAGCAGTTCTTC.

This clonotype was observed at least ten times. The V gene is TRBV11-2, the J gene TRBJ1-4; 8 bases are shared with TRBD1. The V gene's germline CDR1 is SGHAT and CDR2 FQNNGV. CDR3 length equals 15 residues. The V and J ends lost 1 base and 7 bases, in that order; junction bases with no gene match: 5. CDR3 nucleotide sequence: TGTGCCAGCAGCTTAGGACAGGGGAGGAGTGAAAAACTGTTTTTT. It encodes CASSLGQGRSEKLFF. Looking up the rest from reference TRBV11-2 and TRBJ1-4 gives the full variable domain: EAGVAQSPRYKIIEKRQSVAFWCNPISGHATLYWYQQILGQGPKLLIQFQNNGVVDDSQLPKDRFSAERLKGVDSTLKIQPAKLEDSAVYLCASSLGQGRSEKLFFGSGTQLSVL.

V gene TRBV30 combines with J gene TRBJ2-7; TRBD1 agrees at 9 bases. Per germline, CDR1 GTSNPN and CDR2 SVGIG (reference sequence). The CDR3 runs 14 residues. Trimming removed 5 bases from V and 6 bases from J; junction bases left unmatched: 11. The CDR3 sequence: CAWALGQGYGEQYF. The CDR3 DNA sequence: TGTGCCTGGGCCCTCGGACAGGGGTATGGCGAGCAGTACTTC.

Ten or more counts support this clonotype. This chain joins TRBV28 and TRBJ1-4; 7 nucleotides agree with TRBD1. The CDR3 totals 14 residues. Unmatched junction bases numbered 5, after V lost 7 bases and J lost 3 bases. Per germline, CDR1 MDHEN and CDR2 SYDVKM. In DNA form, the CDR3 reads TGTGCCAGCACTCAGACAGGGCCTAATGAAAAACTGTTTTTT. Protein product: CASTQTGPNEKLFF.

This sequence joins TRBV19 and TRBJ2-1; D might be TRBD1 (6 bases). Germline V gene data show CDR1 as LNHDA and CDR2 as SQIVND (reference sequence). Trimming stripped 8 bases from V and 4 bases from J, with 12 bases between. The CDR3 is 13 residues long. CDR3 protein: CASGSGTYNEQFF. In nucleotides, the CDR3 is TGTGCCAGTGGATCCGGGACATACAATGAGCAGTTCTTC.

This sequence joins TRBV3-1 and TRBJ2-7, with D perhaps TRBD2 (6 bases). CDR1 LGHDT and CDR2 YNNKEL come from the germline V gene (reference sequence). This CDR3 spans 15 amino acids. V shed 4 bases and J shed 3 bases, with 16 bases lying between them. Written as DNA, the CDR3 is TGTGCCAGCAGCCCGGAGGGCGGGCCAATCTACGAGCAGTACTTC. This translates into CASSPEGGPIYEQYF.

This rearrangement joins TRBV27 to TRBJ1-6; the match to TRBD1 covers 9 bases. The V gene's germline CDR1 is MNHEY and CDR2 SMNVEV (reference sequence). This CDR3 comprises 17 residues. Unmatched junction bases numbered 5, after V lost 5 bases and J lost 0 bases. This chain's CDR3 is CASSTTGGSSYNSPLHF. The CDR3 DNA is TGTGCCAGCAGTACAACAGGGGGCAGCTCCTATAATTCACCCCTCCACTTT.

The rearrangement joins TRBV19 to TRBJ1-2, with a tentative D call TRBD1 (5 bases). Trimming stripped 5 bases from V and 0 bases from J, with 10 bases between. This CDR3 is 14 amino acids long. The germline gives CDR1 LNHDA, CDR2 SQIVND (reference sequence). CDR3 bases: TGTGCCAGTAGTCCGACAGCTGCTAACTATGGCTACACCTTC. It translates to CASSPTAANYGYTF.

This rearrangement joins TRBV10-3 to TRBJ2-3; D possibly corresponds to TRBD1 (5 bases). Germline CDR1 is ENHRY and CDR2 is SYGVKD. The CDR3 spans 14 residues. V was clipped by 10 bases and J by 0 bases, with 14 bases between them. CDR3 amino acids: CATFRDSSTDTQYF. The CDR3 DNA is TGTGCCACTTTCAGGGATTCCAGCACAGATACGCAGTATTTT.

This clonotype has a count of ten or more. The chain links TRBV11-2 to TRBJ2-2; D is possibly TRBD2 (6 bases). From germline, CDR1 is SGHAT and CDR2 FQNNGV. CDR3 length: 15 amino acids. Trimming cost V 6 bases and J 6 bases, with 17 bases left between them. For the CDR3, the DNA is TGTGCCAGCAGTCCCTCGGGAGTGCGGGCCGGGGAGCTGTTTTTT. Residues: CASSPSGVRAGELFF.

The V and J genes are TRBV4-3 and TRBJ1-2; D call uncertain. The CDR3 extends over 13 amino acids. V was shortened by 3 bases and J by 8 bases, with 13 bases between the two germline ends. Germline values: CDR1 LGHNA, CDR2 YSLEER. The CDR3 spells CASSQDGQAGYTF. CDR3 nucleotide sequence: TGCGCCAGCAGCCAGGATGGCCAAGCAGGCTACACCTTC.

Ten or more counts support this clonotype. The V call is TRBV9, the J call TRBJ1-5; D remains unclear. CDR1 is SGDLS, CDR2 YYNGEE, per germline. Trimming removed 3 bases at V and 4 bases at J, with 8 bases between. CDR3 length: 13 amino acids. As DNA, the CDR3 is TGTGCCAGCAGCGCAGACTTGAATCAGCCCCAGCATTTT. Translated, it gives CASSADLNQPQHF.

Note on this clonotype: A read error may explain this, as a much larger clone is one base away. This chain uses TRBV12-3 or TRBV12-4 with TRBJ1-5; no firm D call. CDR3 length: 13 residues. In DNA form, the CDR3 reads TGTACCAGCAGTTTCCCCAAAACAAGGACCCAGCATTTT. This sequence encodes CTSSFPKTRTQHF.

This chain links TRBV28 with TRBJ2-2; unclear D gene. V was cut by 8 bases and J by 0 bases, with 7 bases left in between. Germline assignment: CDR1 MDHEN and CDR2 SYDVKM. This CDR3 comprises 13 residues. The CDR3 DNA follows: TGTGCCAGCGGCGAGCCGAACACCGGGGAGCTGTTTTTT. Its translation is CASGEPNTGELFF.

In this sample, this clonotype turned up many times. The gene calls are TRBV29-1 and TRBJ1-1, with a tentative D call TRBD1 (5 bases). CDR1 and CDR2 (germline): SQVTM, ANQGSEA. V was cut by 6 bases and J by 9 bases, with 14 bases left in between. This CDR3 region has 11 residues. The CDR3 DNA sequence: TGCAGCGTGGGGGATCGGGGAAAAGCTTTCTTT. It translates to CSVGDRGKAFF.

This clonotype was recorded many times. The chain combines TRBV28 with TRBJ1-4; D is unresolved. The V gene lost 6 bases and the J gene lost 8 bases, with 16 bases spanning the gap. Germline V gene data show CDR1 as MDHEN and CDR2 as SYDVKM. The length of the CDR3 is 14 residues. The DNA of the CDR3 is TGTGCCAGCAGATTCCGGCAAGGGAGGGAAAAACTGTTTTTT. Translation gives CASRFRQGREKLFF. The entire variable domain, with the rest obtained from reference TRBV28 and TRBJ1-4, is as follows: DVKVTQSSRYLVKRTGEKVFLECVQDMDHENMFWYRQDPGLGLRLIYFSYDVKMKEKGDIPEGYSVSREKKERFSLILESASTNQTSMYLCASRFRQGREKLFFGSGTQLSVL.

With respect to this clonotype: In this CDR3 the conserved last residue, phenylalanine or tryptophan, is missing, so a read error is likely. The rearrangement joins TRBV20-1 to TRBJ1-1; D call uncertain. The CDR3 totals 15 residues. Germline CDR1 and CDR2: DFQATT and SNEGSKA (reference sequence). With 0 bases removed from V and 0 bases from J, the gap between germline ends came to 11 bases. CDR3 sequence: CSARDGARMNTEAFL. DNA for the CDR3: TGCAGTGCTAGAGATGGCGCCAGGATGAACACTGAAGCTTTCCTT.

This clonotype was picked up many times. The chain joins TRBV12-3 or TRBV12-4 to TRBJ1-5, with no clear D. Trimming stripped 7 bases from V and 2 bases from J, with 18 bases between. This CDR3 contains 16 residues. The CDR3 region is CASNKGGGGGNQPQHF. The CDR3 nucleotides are TGTGCCAGCAATAAAGGAGGTGGCGGGGGCAATCAGCCCCAGCATTTT.

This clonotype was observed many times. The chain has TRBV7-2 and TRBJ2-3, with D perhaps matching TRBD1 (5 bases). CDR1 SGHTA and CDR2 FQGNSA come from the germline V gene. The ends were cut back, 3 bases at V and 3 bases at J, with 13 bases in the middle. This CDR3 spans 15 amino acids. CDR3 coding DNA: TGTGCCAGCAGCTTCAGGGCCACAGATACAGATACGCAGTATTTT. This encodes CASSFRATDTDTQYF.